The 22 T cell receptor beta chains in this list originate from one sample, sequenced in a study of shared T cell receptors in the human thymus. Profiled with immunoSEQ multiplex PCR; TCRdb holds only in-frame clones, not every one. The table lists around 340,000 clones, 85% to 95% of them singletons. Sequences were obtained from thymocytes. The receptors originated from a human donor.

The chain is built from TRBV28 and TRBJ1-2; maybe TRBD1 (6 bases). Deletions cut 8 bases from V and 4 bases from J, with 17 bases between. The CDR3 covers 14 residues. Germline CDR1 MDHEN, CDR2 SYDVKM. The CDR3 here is CASGTYTGLYGYTF. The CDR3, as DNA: TGTGCCAGCGGAACCTATACAGGGCTCTATGGCTACACCTTC.

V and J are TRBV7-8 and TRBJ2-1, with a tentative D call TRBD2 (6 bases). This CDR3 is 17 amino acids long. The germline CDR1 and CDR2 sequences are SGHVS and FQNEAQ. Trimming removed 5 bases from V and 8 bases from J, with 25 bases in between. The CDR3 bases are TGTGCCAGCAGCCGTGGGCTGACACGTGCCCCGGGAGATGAGCAGTTCTTC. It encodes CASSRGLTRAPGDEQFF.

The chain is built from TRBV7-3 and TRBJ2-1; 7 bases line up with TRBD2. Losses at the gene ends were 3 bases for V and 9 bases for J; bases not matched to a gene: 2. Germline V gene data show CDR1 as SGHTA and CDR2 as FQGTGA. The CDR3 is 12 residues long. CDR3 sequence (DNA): TGTGCCAGCAGCTTTCCGGGGGGTGAGCAGTTCTTC. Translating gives CASSFPGGEQFF.

CDR3 sequence (DNA): TGTGCCAGCGTTTCGACCGGGGGAGGACTAGCTAAAGAGACCCAGTACTTC. Translation gives CASVSTGGGLAKETQYF. The rearrangement uses TRBV7-3 and TRBJ2-5, with TRBD2 identical over 8 bases. The length of the CDR3 is 17 residues. Germline lookup yields CDR1 SGHTA and CDR2 FQGTGA. Germline trimming cut 8 bases from V and 3 bases from J; bases unmatched to any gene: 17.

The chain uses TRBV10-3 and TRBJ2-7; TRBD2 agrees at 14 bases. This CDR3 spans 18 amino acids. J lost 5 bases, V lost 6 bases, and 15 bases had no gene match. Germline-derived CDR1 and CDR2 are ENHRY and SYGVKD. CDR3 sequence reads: CAISLKPGLAGEDDEQYF. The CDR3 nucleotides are TGTGCCATCAGCCTCAAACCGGGACTAGCGGGAGAAGACGACGAGCAGTACTTC.

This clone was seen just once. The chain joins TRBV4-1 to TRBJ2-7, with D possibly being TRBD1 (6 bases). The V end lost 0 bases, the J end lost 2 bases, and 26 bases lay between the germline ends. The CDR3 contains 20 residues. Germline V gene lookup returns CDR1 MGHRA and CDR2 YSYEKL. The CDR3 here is CASSQDPGTSVTVLTYEQYF. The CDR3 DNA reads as TGCGCCAGCAGCCAAGATCCAGGGACAAGCGTGACAGTCTTAACCTACGAGCAGTACTTC.

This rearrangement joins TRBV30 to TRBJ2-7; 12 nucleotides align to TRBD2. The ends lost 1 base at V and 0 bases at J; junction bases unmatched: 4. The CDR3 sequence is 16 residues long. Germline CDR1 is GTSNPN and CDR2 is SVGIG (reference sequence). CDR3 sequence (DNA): TGTGCCTGGAGTGAGACTAGCGGGAGTTCCTCCTACGAGCAGTACTTC. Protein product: CAWSETSGSSSYEQYF.

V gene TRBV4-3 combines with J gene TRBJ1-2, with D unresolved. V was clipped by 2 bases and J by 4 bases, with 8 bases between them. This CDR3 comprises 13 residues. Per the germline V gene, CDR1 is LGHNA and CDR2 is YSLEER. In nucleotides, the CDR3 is TGCGCCAGCAGCCAATTCCACAGCTATGGCTACACCTTC. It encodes CASSQFHSYGYTF.

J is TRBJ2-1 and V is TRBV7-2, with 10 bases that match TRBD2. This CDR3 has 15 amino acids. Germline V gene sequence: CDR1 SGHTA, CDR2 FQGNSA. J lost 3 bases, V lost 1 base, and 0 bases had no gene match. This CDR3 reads CASSLGTSGYNEQFF. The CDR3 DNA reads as TGTGCCAGCAGCTTAGGGACTAGCGGCTACAATGAGCAGTTCTTC.

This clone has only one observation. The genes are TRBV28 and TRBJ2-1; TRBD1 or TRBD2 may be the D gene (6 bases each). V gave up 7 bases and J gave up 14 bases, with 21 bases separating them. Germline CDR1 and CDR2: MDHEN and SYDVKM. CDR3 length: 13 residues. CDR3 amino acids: CASTRQGGGREFF. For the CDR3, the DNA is TGTGCCAGCACTCGCCAGGGTGGGGGGCGCGAGTTCTTC.

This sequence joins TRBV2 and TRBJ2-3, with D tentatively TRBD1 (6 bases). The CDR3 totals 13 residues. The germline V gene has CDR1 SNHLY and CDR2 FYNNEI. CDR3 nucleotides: TGTGTCCCGGTCGAGGGGGTCACAGATACGCAGTATTTT. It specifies CVPVEGVTDTQYF.

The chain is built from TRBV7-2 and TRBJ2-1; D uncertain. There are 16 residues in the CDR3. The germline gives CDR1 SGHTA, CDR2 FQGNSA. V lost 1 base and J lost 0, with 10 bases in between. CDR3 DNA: TGTGCCAGCAGCTTAGGGGTTTTTAGCTCCTACAATGAGCAGTTCTTC. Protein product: CASSLGVFSSYNEQFF.

The CDR3 coding sequence is TGTGCCCTTAATCCAATACCATCGAACACTGAAGCTTTCTTT. This translates into CALNPIPSNTEAFF. The chain uses TRBV7-9 and TRBJ1-1; D gene unclear. The germline CDR1 and CDR2 sequences are SEHNR and FQNEAQ (reference sequence). The CDR3 contains 14 residues. V was shortened by 11 bases and J by 1 base, with 17 bases between the two germline ends.

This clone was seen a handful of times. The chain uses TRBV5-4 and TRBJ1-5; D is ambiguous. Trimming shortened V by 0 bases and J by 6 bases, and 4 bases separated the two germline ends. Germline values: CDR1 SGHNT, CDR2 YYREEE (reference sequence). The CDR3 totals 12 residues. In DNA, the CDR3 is TGTGCCAGCAGCTTGGCCGGTCAGCCCCAGCATTTT. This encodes CASSLAGQPQHF.

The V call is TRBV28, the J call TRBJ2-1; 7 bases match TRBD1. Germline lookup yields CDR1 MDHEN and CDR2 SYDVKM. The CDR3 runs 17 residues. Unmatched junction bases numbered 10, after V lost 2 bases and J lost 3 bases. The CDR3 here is CASSLVTQGEVYNEQFF. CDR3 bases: TGTGCCAGCAGTTTAGTAACTCAGGGGGAAGTCTACAATGAGCAGTTCTTC.

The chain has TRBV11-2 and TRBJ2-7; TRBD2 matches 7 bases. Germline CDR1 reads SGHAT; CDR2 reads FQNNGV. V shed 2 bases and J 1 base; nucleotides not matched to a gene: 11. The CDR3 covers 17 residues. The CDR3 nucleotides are TGTGCCAGCAGCTTAATCCCCCCCCTAGCGGCTTCCTACGAGCAGTACTTC. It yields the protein CASSLIPPLAASYEQYF.

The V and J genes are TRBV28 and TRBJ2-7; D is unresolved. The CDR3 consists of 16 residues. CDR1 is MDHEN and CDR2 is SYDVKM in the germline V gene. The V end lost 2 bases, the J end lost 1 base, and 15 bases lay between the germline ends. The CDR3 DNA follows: TGTGCCAGCAGTTTAAACAGCGCAGCCCTTTCCTACGAGCAGTACTTC. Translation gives CASSLNSAALSYEQYF.

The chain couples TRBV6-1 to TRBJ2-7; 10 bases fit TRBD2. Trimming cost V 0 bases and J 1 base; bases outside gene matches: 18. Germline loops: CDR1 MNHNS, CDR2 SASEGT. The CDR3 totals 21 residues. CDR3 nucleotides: TGTGCCAGCAGTGAAGCGGCTAGGGCTAGCGGGAGCAGGCCATGGTCCTACGAGCAGTACTTC. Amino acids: CASSEAARASGSRPWSYEQYF.

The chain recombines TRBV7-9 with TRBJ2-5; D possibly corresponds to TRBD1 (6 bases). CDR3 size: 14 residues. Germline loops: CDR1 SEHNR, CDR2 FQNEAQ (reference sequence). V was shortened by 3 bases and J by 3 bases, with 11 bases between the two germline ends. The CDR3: CASSLRGYEETQYF. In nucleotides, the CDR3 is TGTGCCAGCAGCTTGAGGGGGTATGAAGAGACCCAGTACTTC.

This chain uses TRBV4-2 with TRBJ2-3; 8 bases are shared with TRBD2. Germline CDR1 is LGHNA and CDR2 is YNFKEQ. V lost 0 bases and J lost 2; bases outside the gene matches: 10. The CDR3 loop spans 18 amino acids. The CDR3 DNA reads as TGTGCCAGCAGCCAAGAGTCGGGCCTAGCGGGCGACACAGATACGCAGTATTTT. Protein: CASSQESGLAGDTDTQYF.

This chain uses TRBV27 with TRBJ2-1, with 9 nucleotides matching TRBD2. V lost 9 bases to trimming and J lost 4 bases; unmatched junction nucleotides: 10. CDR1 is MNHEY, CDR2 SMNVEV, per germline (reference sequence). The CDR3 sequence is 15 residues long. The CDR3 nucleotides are TGTGCCAGTAGCGGGGCGGGAGGGCCATACAATGAGCAGTTCTTC. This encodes CASSGAGGPYNEQFF.

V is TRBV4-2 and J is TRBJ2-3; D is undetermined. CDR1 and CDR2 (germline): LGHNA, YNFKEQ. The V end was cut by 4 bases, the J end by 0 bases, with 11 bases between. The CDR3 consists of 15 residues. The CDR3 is CASSRDPFSTDTQYF. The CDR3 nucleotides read TGTGCCAGCAGCCGAGACCCCTTTAGCACAGATACGCAGTATTTT.